The clone carrying this TCR beta chain was found a few times. The data belong to a study of naive and memory T cell subsets. The CDR3 contains 14 residues. V dropped 8 bases and J dropped 1 base, with 15 bases sitting between them. Treatment reported: skin biopsy from PPD injection site in Mantoux-positive individual. The library had UMIs added by 3' ligation of an oligonucleotide to TCR cDNA. Input was roughly 1 to 1000 ng of DNase-treated total RNA without cell sorting. The SP2 primer and nested alpha and beta constant region primers amplified ligated cDNA in four rounds. TCRdb processed the UMI-ligation and nested PCR reads anew with MiXCR; each CDR3 protein has one entry. The sample includes 35,000 to 40,000 distinct CDR3 sequences, more than 9.5% of them seen just once.

The clonotype originates from an adult in good health. This chain uses TRBV12-3 or TRBV12-4 with TRBJ2-7; D possibly corresponds to TRBD1 (6 bases). This specimen consisted of skin, obtained from a tuberculin skin test site. CDR3 sequence (DNA): TGTGCCAGCCTACACCAGACAGGTTCCTACGAGCAGTACTTC. It specifies CASLHQTGSYEQYF.